What follows is one T cell receptor beta chain and its context. This clone is judged medium-sized (0.01 to 0.1%). The specificity of this receptor is unknown. No qualities accompany the bases; no much larger clone lies one base away. The sample comes from a study of lymphopenia after photon versus proton radiotherapy (dated by TCRdb to about 2019). A note on the overall study: In patients with gastrointestinal tumors who developed high-grade lymphopenia, the study compared the immunological effects of photon radiation therapy with those of proton radiation therapy. The cohort included over 15 patients with gastrointestinal tumors who developed lymphopenia after receiving either photon or proton therapy. The goal of the study was to describe how the two radiation modalities differ in their effects on the immune system. The study at large found these results: Among patients across the cohort who died, overall survival time showed an inverse correlation with a larger post-nadir drop in TCR diversity. Relative stability during treatment was observed in proton-treated patients, whereas loss of naive T cells and TCR diversity and gain of effector/memory populations were observed in photon-treated patients. The survival association was examined only in patients who died, and the authors described better survival with proton therapy as a possibility, not as a demonstrated result. After the lymphocyte count nadir, photon-treated repertoires showed oligoclonal expansion, especially of CD8+ Temra cells, which drove the drop in diversity.

Library preparation was by the immunoSEQ multiplex PCR assay. Deep sequencing of rearranged TCR beta loci, alongside multiparametric flow cytometry, was used to profile T cell repertoires. Entries here come from immuneACCESS through TCRdb and include only in-frame sequences with V and J called. Some clones fail to appear in such tables; in the studies checked, an unresolved V gene covers under half of the shortfall, and the cause of the remainder is unknown. The sample table contains more than 35,000 clones; only one count was recorded for about 83% of them. Jointly, the top ten make up around 2.7% of the sample. For CDR1 and CDR2, the germline V gene (reference sequence) lists WNHNN and SYGVQD. Including cysteine and phenylalanine, the CDR3 has 13 amino acids. The only DNA kept is the CDR3, 39 bases in frame from the first base. Trimming costs V 5 bases and J 3 bases, and their ends lie 8 bases apart.

The receptor chain draws on TRBV10-1 and TRBJ1-5, with no confidently assigned D gene. The input for sequencing was peripheral blood, taken from a patient treated with photon-based radiotherapy. The clonotype originates from a man aged 50 to 59 with gastric cancer. Here the CDR3 is given as CASSSRNNQPQHF. The DNA sequence is TGCGCCAGCAGTTCGAGGAACAATCAGCCCCAGCATTTT.